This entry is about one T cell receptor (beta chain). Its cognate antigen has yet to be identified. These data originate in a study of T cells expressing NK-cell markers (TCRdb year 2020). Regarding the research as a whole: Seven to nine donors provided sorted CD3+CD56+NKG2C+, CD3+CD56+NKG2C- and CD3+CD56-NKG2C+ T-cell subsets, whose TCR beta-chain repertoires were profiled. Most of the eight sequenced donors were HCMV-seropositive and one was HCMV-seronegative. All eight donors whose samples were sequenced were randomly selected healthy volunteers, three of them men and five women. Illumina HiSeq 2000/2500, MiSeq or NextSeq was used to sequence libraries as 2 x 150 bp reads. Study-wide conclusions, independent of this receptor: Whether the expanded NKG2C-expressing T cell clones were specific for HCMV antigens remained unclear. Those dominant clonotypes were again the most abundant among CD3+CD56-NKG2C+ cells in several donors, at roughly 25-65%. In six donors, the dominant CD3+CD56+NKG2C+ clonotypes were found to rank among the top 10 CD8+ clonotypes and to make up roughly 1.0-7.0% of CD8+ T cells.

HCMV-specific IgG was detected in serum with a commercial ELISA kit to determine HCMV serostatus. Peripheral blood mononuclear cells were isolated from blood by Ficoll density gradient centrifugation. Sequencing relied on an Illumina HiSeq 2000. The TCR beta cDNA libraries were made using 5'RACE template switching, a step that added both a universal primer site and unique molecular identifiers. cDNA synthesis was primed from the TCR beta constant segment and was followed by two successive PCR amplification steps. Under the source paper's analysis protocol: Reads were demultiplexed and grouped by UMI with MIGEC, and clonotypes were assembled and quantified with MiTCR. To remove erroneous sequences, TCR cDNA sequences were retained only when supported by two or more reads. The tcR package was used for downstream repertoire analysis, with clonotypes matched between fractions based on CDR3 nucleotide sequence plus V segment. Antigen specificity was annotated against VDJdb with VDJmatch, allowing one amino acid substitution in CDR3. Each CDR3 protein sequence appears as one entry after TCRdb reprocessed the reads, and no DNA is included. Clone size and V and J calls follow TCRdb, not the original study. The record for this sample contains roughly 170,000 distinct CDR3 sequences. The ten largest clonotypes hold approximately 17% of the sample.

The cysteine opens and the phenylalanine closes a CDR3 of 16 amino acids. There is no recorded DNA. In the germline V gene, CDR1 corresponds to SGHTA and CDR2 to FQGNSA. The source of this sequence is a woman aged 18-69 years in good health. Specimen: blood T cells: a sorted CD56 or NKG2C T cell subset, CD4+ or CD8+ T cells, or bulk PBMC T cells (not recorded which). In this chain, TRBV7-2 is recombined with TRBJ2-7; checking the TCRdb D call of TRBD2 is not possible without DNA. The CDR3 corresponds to CASSLAGAGEGYEQYF.